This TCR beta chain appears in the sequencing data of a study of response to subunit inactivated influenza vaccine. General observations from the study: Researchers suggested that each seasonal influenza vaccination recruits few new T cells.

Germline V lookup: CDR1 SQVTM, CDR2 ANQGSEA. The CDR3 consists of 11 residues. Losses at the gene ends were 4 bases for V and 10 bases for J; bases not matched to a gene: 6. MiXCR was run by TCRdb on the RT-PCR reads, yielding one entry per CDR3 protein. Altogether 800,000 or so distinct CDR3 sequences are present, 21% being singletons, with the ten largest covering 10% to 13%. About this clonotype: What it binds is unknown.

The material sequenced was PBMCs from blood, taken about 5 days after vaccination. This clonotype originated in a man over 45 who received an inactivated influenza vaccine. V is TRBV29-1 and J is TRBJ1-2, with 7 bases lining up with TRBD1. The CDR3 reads CSVATGSVYTF. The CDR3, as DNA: TGCAGCGTTGCGACAGGGAGCGTCTACACCTTC.